This TCR beta chain was documented in a study of T cells after yellow fever vaccination. TCRdb analysed the 5' RACE reads with MiXCR anew, one entry per CDR3 protein. Of 300,000 to 350,000 distinct CDR3 sequences in the sample, 3.5% to 4.5% were seen once. This CDR3 is 14 amino acids long. V dropped 6 bases and J dropped 5; count of bases not matched to a gene: 7. This clonotype was seen repeatedly, ten times or more. Here the sequenced sample was PBMCs, taken 15 days after the yellow fever booster vaccination. This clonotype was sampled from a man aged 18 to 29 who received the YFV17D yellow fever vaccine. This chain joins TRBV12-3 or TRBV12-4 and TRBJ2-1, with TRBD1 matching 7 bases. The CDR3 nucleotides are TGTGCCAGCAGCCGGACAGGATCGAACAATGAGCAGTTCTTC. Encoded protein: CASSRTGSNNEQFF.